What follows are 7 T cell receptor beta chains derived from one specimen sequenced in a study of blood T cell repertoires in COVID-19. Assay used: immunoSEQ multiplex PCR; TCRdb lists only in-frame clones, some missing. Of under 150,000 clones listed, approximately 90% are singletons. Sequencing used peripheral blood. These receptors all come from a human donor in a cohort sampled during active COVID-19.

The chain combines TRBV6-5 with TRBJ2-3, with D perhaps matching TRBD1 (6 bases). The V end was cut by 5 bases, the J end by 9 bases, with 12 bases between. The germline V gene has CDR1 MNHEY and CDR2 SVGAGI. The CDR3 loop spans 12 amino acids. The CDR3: CASSTDRMTQYF. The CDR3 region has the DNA TGTGCCAGCAGTACAGACAGGATGACGCAGTATTTT.

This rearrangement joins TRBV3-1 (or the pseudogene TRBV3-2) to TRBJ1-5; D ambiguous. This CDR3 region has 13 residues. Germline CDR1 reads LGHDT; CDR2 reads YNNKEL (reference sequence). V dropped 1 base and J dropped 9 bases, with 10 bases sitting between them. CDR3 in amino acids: CASSQAQIGPQHF. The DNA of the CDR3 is TGTGCCAGCAGCCAAGCACAGATCGGGCCCCAGCATTTT.

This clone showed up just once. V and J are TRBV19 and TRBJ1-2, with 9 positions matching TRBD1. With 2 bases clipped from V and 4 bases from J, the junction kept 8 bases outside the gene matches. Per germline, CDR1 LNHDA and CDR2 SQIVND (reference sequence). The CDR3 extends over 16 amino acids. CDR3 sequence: CASSILTGTGLYGYTF. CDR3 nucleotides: TGTGCCAGTAGTATACTAACCGGGACAGGGCTCTATGGCTACACCTTC.

The CDR3 spells CASSESTRVGRLNYGYTF. As DNA, the CDR3 is TGCGCCAGCAGTGAGTCGACGAGGGTAGGGCGCCTTAACTATGGCTACACCTTC. This chain connects TRBV10-1 to TRBJ1-2; unclear D gene. V gave up 0 bases and J gave up 1 base, with 18 bases separating them. The germline V gene encodes CDR1 WNHNN and CDR2 SYGVQD (reference sequence). The CDR3 consists of 18 residues.

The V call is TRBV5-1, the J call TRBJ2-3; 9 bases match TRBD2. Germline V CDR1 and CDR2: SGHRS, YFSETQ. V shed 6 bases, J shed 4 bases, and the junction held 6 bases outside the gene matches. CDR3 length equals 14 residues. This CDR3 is CASKETSGPDTQYF. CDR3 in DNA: TGCGCCAGCAAGGAGACTAGCGGCCCAGATACGCAGTATTTT.

In nucleotides, the CDR3 is TGCGCCAGCAGCCAAGCTCGACTAGCGACCGGGGAGCTGTTTTTT. This gives the protein CASSQARLATGELFF. The chain couples TRBV4-1 to TRBJ2-2; 8 nucleotides agree with TRBD2. CDR1 and CDR2 from the germline V gene are MGHRA and YSYEKL. V dropped 1 base and J dropped 5; count of bases not matched to a gene: 3. The CDR3 is 15 amino acids.

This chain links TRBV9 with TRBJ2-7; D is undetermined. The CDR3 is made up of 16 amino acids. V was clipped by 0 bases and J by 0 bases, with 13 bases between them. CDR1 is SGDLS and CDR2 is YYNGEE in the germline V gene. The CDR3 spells CASSVGPQPSSYEQYF. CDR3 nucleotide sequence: TGTGCCAGCAGCGTAGGCCCACAGCCGAGCTCCTACGAGCAGTACTTC. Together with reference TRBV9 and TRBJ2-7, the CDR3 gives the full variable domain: DSGVTQTPKHLITATGQRVTLRCSPRSGDLSVYWYQQSLDQGLQFLIQYYNGEERAKGNILERFSAQQFPDLHSELNLSSLELGDSALYFCASSVGPQPSSYEQYFGPGTRLTVT.